The next 14 T cell receptor beta chains were all read from a single sample in a study of vaccination and CD4 T cells after COVID-19. Antigens of these TCRs are unknown. Cultured CD4+ T cell DNA was sequenced using the Oncomine TCR Beta short-read assay. TCRdb itself ran the PCR reads through MiXCR, one entry per CDR3 protein. The sample gives roughly 15,000 distinct CDR3 sequences, around 61% of which show up once; 9.5% to 12% is in the top ten. The treatment was: roughly 10-day PBMC culture with coronavirus spike peptide pools or control peptides (ViraFEST assay). What was sequenced was CD4+ T cells from blood, cultured in vitro. Every receptor here comes from a human donor who had recovered from COVID-19.

The chain employs TRBV7-2 and TRBJ2-2, with 7 bases lining up with TRBD1. CDR1 and CDR2 (germline): SGHTA, FQGNSA. Losses at the gene ends were 5 bases for V and 5 bases for J; bases not matched to a gene: 5. The CDR3 sequence is 14 residues long. The CDR3 bases are TGTGCCAGCAGCGGGACAGCCCGAACCGGGGAGCTGTTTTTT. It translates to CASSGTARTGELFF. The whole variable domain, filled in from reference TRBV7-2 and TRBJ2-2, reads GAGVSQSPSNKVTEKGKDVELRCDPISGHTALYWYRQSLGQGLEFLIYFQGNSAPDKSGLPSDRFSAERTGGSVSTLTIQRTQQEDSAVYLCASSGTARTGELFFGEGSRLTVL.

The chain uses TRBV27 and TRBJ2-3; TRBD1 might be the D (6 bases). This CDR3 has 14 amino acids. The germline V and J ends were trimmed by 3 bases and 0 bases, with 7 bases remaining between them. Germline CDR1 and CDR2: MNHEY and SMNVEV (reference sequence). CDR3 residues: CASSFRGSTDTQYF. CDR3 bases: TGTGCCAGCAGTTTTAGGGGGAGCACAGATACGCAGTATTTT.

V and J are TRBV6-5 and TRBJ2-5; D could derive from TRBD1 or TRBD2 (5 bases each). This CDR3 has 18 residues. Trimming pared 2 bases from V and 4 bases from J, leaving 23 bases between. Germline lookup yields CDR1 MNHEY and CDR2 SVGAGI. The CDR3 DNA sequence: TGTGCCAGCAGTTACCGCCCAATTGGGGGAAGGGTCAGAGAGACCCAGTACTTC. The encoded protein is CASSYRPIGGRVRETQYF.

The J gene is TRBJ2-7, the V gene TRBV19, with D perhaps given as TRBD1 or TRBD2 (5 bases each). Trimming pared 5 bases from V and 5 bases from J, leaving 16 bases between. In germline, CDR1 is LNHDA, CDR2 SQIVND (reference sequence). This CDR3 contains 14 residues. This chain's CDR3 is CASSVQGGLHEQYF. Here the CDR3 DNA reads TGTGCCAGTAGTGTCCAGGGCGGGCTCCACGAGCAGTACTTC.

The rearrangement joins TRBV6-1 to TRBJ1-1; TRBD1 is a possible D gene (6 bases). Trimming shortened V by 4 bases and J by 1 base, and 10 bases separated the two germline ends. The germline CDR1 and CDR2 sequences are MNHNS and SASEGT. The CDR3 is made up of 14 amino acids. The CDR3 DNA sequence: TGTGCCAGCAGTGGCCAGGGGTCGAACACTGAAGCTTTCTTT. Its protein is CASSGQGSNTEAFF.

This sequence joins TRBV18 and TRBJ2-3; D may correspond to TRBD1 or TRBD2 (5 bases each). This CDR3 spans 13 amino acids. Germline V lookup: CDR1 KGHSH, CDR2 LQKENI. V was clipped by 3 bases and J by 1 base, with 5 bases between them. DNA for the CDR3: TGTGCCAGCTCACCGGGGGGCACAGATACGCAGTATTTT. This sequence encodes CASSPGGTDTQYF.

This clonotype has a handful of counts. The chain uses TRBV20-1 and TRBJ2-7; D is undetermined. The CDR3 length is 12 residues. V lost 6 bases, J lost 0 bases, and 9 bases lay in between. Germline V gives CDR1 DFQATT, CDR2 SNEGSKA (reference sequence). The CDR3 is CSALPPSYEQYF. The DNA for the CDR3 is TGCAGTGCCCTCCCCCCCTCCTACGAGCAGTACTTC.

This clonotype was observed a handful of times. CDR3 in amino acids: CASSPSGGGSRFEQYF. The CDR3 DNA sequence: TGTGCCAGCAGCCCGTCCGGGGGCGGGAGTCGATTCGAGCAGTACTTC. V and J are TRBV7-3 and TRBJ2-7; a possible D gene is TRBD2 (7 bases). V gave up 5 bases and J gave up 6 bases, with 23 bases separating them. The CDR3 sequence is 16 residues long. The germline V gene has CDR1 SGHTA and CDR2 FQGTGA. Supplemented by reference TRBV7-3 and TRBJ2-7, the full variable domain reads GAGVSQTPSNKVTEKGKYVELRCDPISGHTALYWYRQSLGQGPEFLIYFQGTGAADDSGLPNDRFFAVRPEGSVSTLKIQRTERGDSAVYLCASSPSGGGSRFEQYFGPGTRLTVT.

With respect to this clonotype: The junction and the germline gene differ at one end; a read error may be behind it. The CDR3 sequence is CASSQDFKRSDTQYF. As DNA, the CDR3 is TGCGCCAGCAGCCAAGATTTTAAACGGTCAGATACGCAGTATTTT. The gene calls are TRBV11-1 and TRBJ2-3; no reliable D call. CDR3 size: 15 residues. CDR1 and CDR2 from the germline V gene are SGHAT and FQDESV (reference sequence).

This clonotype was detected only a few times. V gene TRBV7-9 combines with J gene TRBJ1-2; tentative D call: TRBD1 (6 bases). V was clipped by 3 bases and J by 4 bases, with 15 bases between them. The germline V gene encodes CDR1 SEHNR and CDR2 FQNEAQ (reference sequence). The CDR3 loop spans 15 amino acids. CDR3 sequence reads: CASSFLDRVSYGYTF. The CDR3 DNA is TGTGCCAGCAGCTTTTTGGACAGAGTTTCCTATGGCTACACCTTC.

The V call is TRBV29-1, the J call TRBJ2-7; 9 nucleotides line up with TRBD2. Germline lookup yields CDR1 SQVTM and CDR2 ANQGSEA. CDR3 size: 13 residues. V trimming: 4 bases; J trimming: 2 bases; junction bases outside the gene matches: 3. The CDR3 DNA reads TGCAGCGTTGGGGTAGCGGGGGCCTACGAGCAGTACTTC. This codes for CSVGVAGAYEQYF.

The J gene is TRBJ1-5, the V gene TRBV19; 7 bases align to TRBD1. There are 15 residues in the CDR3. V lost 7 bases and J lost 1; bases outside the gene matches: 7. CDR1 LNHDA and CDR2 SQIVND come from the germline V gene (reference sequence). The CDR3: CASTPYRGSNQPQHF. The CDR3 region has the DNA TGTGCCAGTACCCCTTACAGGGGCAGCAATCAGCCCCAGCATTTT.

The chain carries TRBV6-1 and TRBJ2-7; no firm D call. With 0 bases removed from V and 5 bases from J, the gap between germline ends came to 11 bases. This CDR3 has 14 residues. The germline V gene encodes CDR1 MNHNS and CDR2 SASEGT. The CDR3 loop reads CASSEAWGLNEQYF. CDR3 coding DNA: TGTGCCAGCAGTGAAGCTTGGGGTCTCAACGAGCAGTACTTC.

This clonotype has only a few counts. The chain couples TRBV20-1 to TRBJ2-7; 8 bases fit TRBD2. CDR1 and CDR2 (germline): DFQATT, SNEGSKA (reference sequence). J gave up 3 bases and V 0 bases, and 10 bases lay outside the gene matches. CDR3 size: 16 residues. The CDR3: CSARDPRGTRNYEQYF. CDR3 bases: TGCAGTGCTAGAGATCCTAGGGGGACTAGGAACTACGAGCAGTACTTC.